The next 8 T cell receptor beta chains were all read from a single sample in a study of human T cells and chemical hapten exposure. It was unfractionated whole blood from which total RNA was extracted. TCRdb recomputed calls from the 5' RACE reads with MiXCR, one row per CDR3 protein. The sample yields about 140,000 distinct CDR3 sequences, 3.5% to 5% seen once. The receptors originated from a female donor in good health.

This clonotype came up many times. This chain uses TRBV7-9 with TRBJ1-5; D remains ambiguous. This CDR3 is built from 13 residues. Deletions cut 2 bases from V and 6 bases from J, with 8 bases between. Germline CDR1 SEHNR, CDR2 FQNEAQ (reference sequence). This chain's CDR3 is CASSLNGLQPQHF. CDR3 in DNA: TGTGCCAGCAGCTTAAACGGTCTTCAGCCCCAGCATTTT.

This clonotype has at least ten counts. V and J are TRBV9 and TRBJ2-3, with D tentatively TRBD1 (5 bases). V was clipped by 4 bases and J by 2 bases, with 14 bases between them. This CDR3 comprises 15 residues. Looked up from germline, CDR1 is SGDLS and CDR2 is YYNGEE. The CDR3 coding sequence is TGTGCCAGCAGCTATGGGGCGACACTCACAGATACGCAGTATTTT. Encoded protein: CASSYGATLTDTQYF.

At least ten counts were recorded for this clonotype. A read error may produce the germline difference seen at one junction end. The gene calls are TRBV18 and TRBJ2-5; D may be TRBD2 (6 bases). Per the germline V gene, CDR1 is KGHSH and CDR2 is LQKENI. The CDR3 covers 14 residues. Here the CDR3 reads CASSPRRDQETQYF. Here the CDR3 DNA reads TGTGCCAGCTCACCAAGGAGGGACCAGGAGACCCAGTACTTC.

The chain combines TRBV7-2 with TRBJ2-7; TRBD2 aligns across 10 bases. Germline assignment: CDR1 SGHTA and CDR2 FQGNSA. With 8 bases clipped from V and 4 bases from J, the junction kept 14 bases outside the gene matches. This CDR3 region has 16 residues. CDR3 sequence reads: CASRVAGGVQGYEQYF. The CDR3 DNA follows: TGTGCCAGCCGTGTAGCGGGGGGAGTTCAAGGGTACGAGCAGTACTTC.

On this clonotype itself: A read error is likely, as this CDR3 ends without the conserved phenylalanine or tryptophan. The limits of the CDR3 on the DNA are not certain, so only TCRdb's listed CDR3 is given. The chain links TRBV23-1 to TRBJ2-7. TRBV23-1 is an ORF, and what it does is uncertain. The CDR3 numbers 10 amino acids, ends counted. The CDR3 reads CASSHRRTAK.

The J gene is TRBJ2-7, the V gene TRBV5-4, with a tentative D call TRBD1 (6 bases). Germline CDR1 SGHNT, CDR2 YYREEE (reference sequence). This CDR3 spans 14 amino acids. V lost 4 bases and J lost 5, with 16 bases in between. The CDR3 sequence: CASSPDSRGNEQYF. CDR3 sequence (DNA): TGTGCCAGCAGCCCGGACAGCCGTGGCAACGAGCAGTACTTC.

This clonotype was recorded many times. The chain joins TRBV10-3 to TRBJ1-1, with D uncertain. The CDR3 totals 15 residues. The V end was cut by 6 bases, the J end by 1 base, with 15 bases between. Germline V gene data show CDR1 as ENHRY and CDR2 as SYGVKD. Written as DNA, the CDR3 is TGTGCCATCAGGGGGTTACAAGAGGGGAACACTGAAGCTTTCTTT. Translating it yields CAIRGLQEGNTEAFF.

This clonotype came up many times. The genes are TRBV20-1 and TRBJ1-1; the match to TRBD1 covers 9 bases. J was trimmed by 5 bases and V by 0 bases; bases with no gene match: 4. CDR1 and CDR2 from the germline V gene are DFQATT and SNEGSKA (reference sequence). The CDR3 is 14 amino acids. This CDR3 reads CSARETGGTTEAFF. Here the CDR3 DNA reads TGCAGTGCTAGAGAGACAGGGGGGACGACTGAAGCTTTCTTT.